This entry lists 18 T cell receptor beta chains sequenced from one sample in a study of cytomegalovirus exposure and HLA in healthy donors. The PCR had 60 Vbeta and 13 Jbeta primers. Assay: immunoSEQ multiplex PCR; the TCRdb copy retains only in-frame clones and omits some. The sample holds roughly 110,000 clones, 60% to 85% seen once. Sequenced input: PBMCs. Every receptor here comes from a male donor in good health and CMV-seropositive.

This sequence joins TRBV9 and TRBJ2-1, with D perhaps TRBD2 (6 bases). V was clipped by 4 bases and J by 0 bases, with 14 bases between them. This CDR3 spans 16 amino acids. Germline loops: CDR1 SGDLS, CDR2 YYNGEE. CDR3 nucleotide sequence: TGTGCCAGCAGCCGTAGCGGTGGGAGCTCCTACAATGAGCAGTTCTTC. Its protein is CASSRSGGSSYNEQFF. The variable domain in full, completed from reference TRBV9 and TRBJ2-1, reads DSGVTQTPKHLITATGQRVTLRCSPRSGDLSVYWYQQSLDQGLQFLIQYYNGEERAKGNILERFSAQQFPDLHSELNLSSLELGDSALYFCASSRSGGSSYNEQFFGPGTRLTVL.

The rearrangement joins TRBV5-4 to TRBJ2-5, with TRBD1 matching over 10 bases. The V gene's germline CDR1 is SGHNT and CDR2 YYREEE (reference sequence). The J segment lost 3 bases and the V segment lost 4 bases, leaving 6 bases of the junction unmatched. There are 15 residues in the CDR3. CDR3: CASSPGTGVEETQYF. CDR3 coding DNA: TGTGCCAGCAGCCCCGGGACAGGGGTGGAAGAGACCCAGTACTTC.

This chain uses TRBV30 with TRBJ2-1; 8 positions agree with TRBD2. Germline V gives CDR1 GTSNPN, CDR2 SVGIG (reference sequence). V dropped 1 base and J dropped 4; count of bases not matched to a gene: 0. The CDR3 has 13 amino acids. In nucleotides, the CDR3 is TGTGCCTGGAGTGAGCGGGAGTACAATGAGCAGTTCTTC. It is translated as CAWSEREYNEQFF.

V is TRBV6-5 and J is TRBJ2-1; no reliable D call. The CDR3 runs to 15 residues. Per the germline V gene, CDR1 is MNHEY and CDR2 is SVGAGI. Trimming shortened V by 2 bases and J by 0 bases, and 8 bases separated the two germline ends. As DNA, the CDR3 is TGTGCCAGCAGTTACGGGCAGGTCTCCTACAATGAGCAGTTCTTC. The encoded protein is CASSYGQVSYNEQFF.

This clone was recorded only once. V usage is TRBV28 and J usage is TRBJ1-3; 8 bases align to TRBD1. Germline V gene sequence: CDR1 MDHEN, CDR2 SYDVKM. The CDR3 loop spans 15 amino acids. The J segment lost 5 bases and the V segment lost 5 bases, leaving 8 bases of the junction unmatched. The CDR3 DNA reads TGTGCCAGCAGTGCGCCGGGACAGGACCGAAACACCATATATTTT. Amino acid sequence: CASSAPGQDRNTIYF. The full variable domain, in which reference TRBV28 and TRBJ1-3 provide the parts outside the CDR3, is DVKVTQSSRYLVKRTGEKVFLECVQDMDHENMFWYRQDPGLGLRLIYFSYDVKMKEKGDIPEGYSVSREKKERFSLILESASTNQTSMYLCASSAPGQDRNTIYFGEGSWLTVV.

The chain uses TRBV18 and TRBJ2-7; 7 nucleotides line up with TRBD1. The CDR3 is 17 amino acids. The J segment lost 6 bases and the V segment lost 3 bases, leaving 17 bases of the junction unmatched. Germline V gives CDR1 KGHSH, CDR2 LQKENI. The CDR3 spells CASSPIEGTERAGEQYF. In nucleotides, the CDR3 is TGTGCCAGCTCACCGATAGAGGGGACAGAAAGGGCGGGCGAGCAGTACTTC.

The J gene is TRBJ2-7, the V gene TRBV4-1; the D gene is possibly TRBD2 (6 bases). Germline CDR1 reads MGHRA; CDR2 reads YSYEKL. V was trimmed by 2 bases and J by 2 bases, leaving 16 bases between them. There are 16 residues in the CDR3. DNA of the CDR3: TGCGCCAGCAGCCAACAACGCCTAGCGACTACCTACGAGCAGTACTTC. Residues: CASSQQRLATTYEQYF.

This clone was seen more than once but under ten times. V and J are TRBV6-4 and TRBJ2-3; TRBD1 aligns across 7 bases. Germline assignment: CDR1 MRHNA and CDR2 SNTAGT. The junction had 6 bases not matched to a gene; V was cut back by 1 base and J by 2 bases. The CDR3 loop spans 16 amino acids. The CDR3 is CASSDFGTGVTDTQYF. CDR3 bases: TGTGCCAGCAGTGACTTCGGCACAGGGGTCACAGATACGCAGTATTTT.

This chain connects TRBV15 to TRBJ2-7; TRBD1 aligns across 11 bases. This CDR3 comprises 15 residues. Trimming cost V 0 bases and J 7 bases; bases outside gene matches: 5. Germline values: CDR1 LNHNV, CDR2 YYDKDF (reference sequence). The CDR3 bases are TGTGCCACCAGCAGAGATATGGGGACAGGGGGTGAGCAGTACTTC. Protein: CATSRDMGTGGEQYF.

This clone was recorded a few times. The rearrangement links TRBV18 to TRBJ1-5; TRBD1 matches 12 bases. This CDR3 contains 16 residues. Germline CDR1 is KGHSH and CDR2 is LQKENI. V trimming: 4 bases; J trimming: 1 base; junction bases outside the gene matches: 2. The CDR3 DNA reads TGTGCCAGCTCACTTGGGACAGGGGGCAGCAATCAGCCCCAGCATTTT. It codes for CASSLGTGGSNQPQHF.

The chain has TRBV5-1 and TRBJ2-6, with D possibly TRBD2 on 5 matching bases. The V end lost 5 bases, the J end lost 0 bases, and 9 bases lay between the germline ends. The germline gives CDR1 SGHRS, CDR2 YFSETQ. The CDR3 contains 15 residues. CDR3 loop: CASRARDSGANVLTF. The DNA of the CDR3 is TGCGCCAGCAGGGCCCGGGACTCTGGGGCCAACGTCCTGACTTTC.

The gene calls are TRBV6-6 and TRBJ2-2; tentative D call: TRBD1 (5 bases). Per the germline V gene, CDR1 is MNHNY and CDR2 is SVGAGI (reference sequence). V was trimmed by 4 bases and J by 8 bases, leaving 20 bases between them. The CDR3 extends over 16 amino acids. The CDR3 sequence is CASSSRSGQGRGELFF. The CDR3 coding sequence is TGTGCCAGCAGTTCGCGCTCTGGGCAGGGAAGGGGGGAGCTGTTTTTT.

The gene calls are TRBV28 and TRBJ2-7, with D uncertain. Germline CDR1 reads MDHEN; CDR2 reads SYDVKM. This CDR3 comprises 14 residues. The germline V and J ends were trimmed by 2 bases and 3 bases, with 11 bases remaining between them. The DNA for the CDR3 is TGTGCCAGCAGTTTAAGGCAGGTGGTCTACGAGCAGTACTTC. As protein: CASSLRQVVYEQYF.

The chain employs TRBV19 and TRBJ2-2; 9 nucleotides align to TRBD1. Losses at the gene ends were 6 bases for V and 5 bases for J; bases not matched to a gene: 4. The CDR3 length is 14 residues. The germline gives CDR1 LNHDA, CDR2 SQIVND (reference sequence). The CDR3 DNA reads as TGTGCCAGTAGGGACAGGGGAGAGACCGGGGAGCTGTTTTTT. It specifies CASRDRGETGELFF.

The genes are TRBV6-5 and TRBJ2-3; the D is unclear. CDR1 is MNHEY and CDR2 is SVGAGI in the germline V gene. Trimming shortened V by 5 bases and J by 6 bases, and 21 bases separated the two germline ends. The CDR3 runs 16 residues. CDR3 protein: CASSHYPSTSRDTQYF. CDR3 bases: TGTGCCAGCAGTCACTATCCTAGTACCTCGCGGGATACGCAGTATTTT.

V usage is TRBV28 and J usage is TRBJ1-2; 10 nucleotides line up with TRBD1. CDR3 length: 13 amino acids. CDR1 is MDHEN, CDR2 SYDVKM, per germline. V lost 5 bases, J lost 4 bases, and 1 base stayed unmatched. The CDR3 bases are TGTGCCAGCAGTAGGACAGGGGGCTATGGCTACACCTTC. This sequence encodes CASSRTGGYGYTF.

V usage is TRBV7-3 and J usage is TRBJ1-6, with 8 bases aligning to TRBD1. Per the germline V gene, CDR1 is SGHTA and CDR2 is FQGTGA. This CDR3 is 14 amino acids long. The V segment lost 5 bases and the J segment 10 bases; nucleotides outside the gene matches: 7. CDR3 loop: CASSPTGAGSPLHF. CDR3 sequence (DNA): TGTGCCAGCAGCCCGACAGGGGCGGGCTCACCCCTCCACTTT.

The chain has TRBV30 and TRBJ1-5, with TRBD1 matching 8 bases. There are 13 residues in the CDR3. From germline, CDR1 is GTSNPN and CDR2 SVGIG (reference sequence). V lost 5 bases and J lost 5; bases outside the gene matches: 5. The CDR3 sequence is CAWADRGYQPQHF. The CDR3 DNA reads as TGTGCCTGGGCCGACAGGGGATATCAGCCCCAGCATTTT. Based on the CDR3 plus reference TRBV30 and TRBJ1-5, the full variable domain is SQTIHQWPATLVQPVGSPLSLECTVEGTSNPNLYWYRQAAGRGLQLLFYSVGIGQISSEVPQNLSASRPQDRQFILSSKKLLLSDSGFYLCAWADRGYQPQHFGDGTRLSIL.